Below, 4 T cell receptor beta chains from the same sample are listed, as sequenced in a study of neurological immune-mediated disorders. TCRdb called the 5' RACE reads again in MiXCR, with one record for every CDR3 protein. The repertoire consists of tens of thousands of distinct CDR3 sequences, with about 5% occurring once and the leading ten covering roughly 1.5%. Sequenced material: CD4+ T cells from blood. All receptors come from a woman between 18 and 30 years old with multiple sclerosis.

This clonotype was observed at least ten times. The V call is TRBV29-1, the J call TRBJ1-2; D possibly corresponds to TRBD1 (6 bases). V lost 3 bases and J 1 base, leaving 12 bases between the germline ends. This CDR3 is 14 amino acids long. Looked up from germline, CDR1 is SQVTM and CDR2 is ANQGSEA. CDR3 amino acids: CSVDGLDSNYGYTF. In DNA form, the CDR3 reads TGCAGCGTTGACGGATTGGACAGTAACTATGGCTACACCTTC.

This clonotype occurred many times. The V and J genes are TRBV20-1 and TRBJ1-1, with TRBD1 identical over 10 bases. V was clipped by 3 bases and J by 5 bases; unmatched bases: 3. The germline CDR1 and CDR2 sequences are DFQATT and SNEGSKA (reference sequence). The CDR3 runs 13 residues. CDR3: CSARRQGATEAFF. DNA of the CDR3: TGCAGTGCTAGGCGACAGGGGGCAACTGAAGCTTTCTTT.

This clonotype occurred many times. V is TRBV9 and J is TRBJ1-2; D unresolved. The germline gives CDR1 SGDLS, CDR2 YYNGEE. The CDR3 consists of 13 residues. Trimming shortened V by 7 bases and J by 0 bases, and 10 bases separated the two germline ends. The DNA of the CDR3 is TGTGCCAGCGGTCGAGTTGCTAACTATGGCTACACCTTC. This encodes CASGRVANYGYTF. The full variable domain, in which reference TRBV9 and TRBJ1-2 provide the parts outside the CDR3, is DSGVTQTPKHLITATGQRVTLRCSPRSGDLSVYWYQQSLDQGLQFLIQYYNGEERAKGNILERFSAQQFPDLHSELNLSSLELGDSALYFCASGRVANYGYTFGSGTRLTVV.

The sample holds many counts of this clonotype. The genes are TRBV20-1 and TRBJ2-6; 10 bases match TRBD1. The V gene end was trimmed by 1 base and the J gene end by 0 bases; junction bases not matched to a gene: 9. The V gene's germline CDR1 is DFQATT and CDR2 SNEGSKA (reference sequence). The CDR3 has 19 amino acids. CDR3 nucleotides: TGCAGTGCTAGAGTCGGGACAGGGGCCCGATCCTCTGGGGCCAACGTCCTGACTTTC. Translation: CSARVGTGARSSGANVLTF.